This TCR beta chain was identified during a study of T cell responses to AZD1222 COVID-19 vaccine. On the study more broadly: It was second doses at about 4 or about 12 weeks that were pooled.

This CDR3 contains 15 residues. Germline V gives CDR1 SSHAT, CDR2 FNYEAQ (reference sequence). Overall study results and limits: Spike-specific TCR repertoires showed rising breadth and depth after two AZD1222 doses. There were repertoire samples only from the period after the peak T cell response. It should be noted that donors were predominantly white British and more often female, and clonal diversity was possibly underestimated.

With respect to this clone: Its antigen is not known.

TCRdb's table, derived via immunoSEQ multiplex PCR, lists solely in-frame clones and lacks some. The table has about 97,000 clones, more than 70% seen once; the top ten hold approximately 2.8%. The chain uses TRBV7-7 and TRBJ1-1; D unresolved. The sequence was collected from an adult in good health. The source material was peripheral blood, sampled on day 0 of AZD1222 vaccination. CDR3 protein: CASVLIRQAGTEAFF. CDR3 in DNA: TGTGCTAGCGTCCTCATCCGGCAGGCAGGCACTGAAGCTTTCTTT.